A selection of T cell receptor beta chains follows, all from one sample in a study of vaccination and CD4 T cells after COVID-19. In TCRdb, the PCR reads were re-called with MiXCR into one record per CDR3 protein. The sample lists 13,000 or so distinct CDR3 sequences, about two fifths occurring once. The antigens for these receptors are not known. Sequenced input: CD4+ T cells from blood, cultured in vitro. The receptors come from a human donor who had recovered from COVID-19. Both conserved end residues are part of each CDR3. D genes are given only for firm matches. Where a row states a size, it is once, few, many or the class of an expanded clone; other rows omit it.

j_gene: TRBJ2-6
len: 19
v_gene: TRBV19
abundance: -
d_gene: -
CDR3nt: TGTGCCAGTAGGAGGGGGGGCCTATTGGGGAACTCTGGGGCCAACGTCCTGACTTTC
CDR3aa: CASRRGGLLGNSGANVLTF

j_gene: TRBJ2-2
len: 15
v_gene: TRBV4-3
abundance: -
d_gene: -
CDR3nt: TGCGCCAGCAGCCGAGCCGACAGAAACACCGGGGAGCTGTTTTTT
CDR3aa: CASSRADRNTGELFF

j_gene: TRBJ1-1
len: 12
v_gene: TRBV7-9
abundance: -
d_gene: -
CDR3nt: TGTGCCAGCAGCTCATTACAGAGTGAAGCTTTCTTT
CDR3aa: CASSSLQSEAFF

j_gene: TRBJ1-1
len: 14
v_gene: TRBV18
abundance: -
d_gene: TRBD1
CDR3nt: TGTGCCAGCTCACCCGACAGGGGAGGCACTGAAGCTTTCTTT
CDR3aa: CASSPDRGGTEAFF

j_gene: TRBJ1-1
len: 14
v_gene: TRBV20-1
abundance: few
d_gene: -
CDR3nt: TGCAGTGCCTCACCCCAGACGGGGAACACTGAAGCTTTCTTT
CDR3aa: CSASPQTGNTEAFF

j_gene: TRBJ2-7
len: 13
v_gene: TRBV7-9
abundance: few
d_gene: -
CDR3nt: TGTGCCAGCAGCTTTAGGGCGGTCTACGAGCAGTACTTC
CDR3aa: CASSFRAVYEQYF

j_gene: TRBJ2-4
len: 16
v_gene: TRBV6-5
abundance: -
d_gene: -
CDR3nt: TGTGCCAGCAGTTATGGGAAAAGCCTAGCCAAAAACATTCAGTACTTC
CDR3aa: CASSYGKSLAKNIQYF

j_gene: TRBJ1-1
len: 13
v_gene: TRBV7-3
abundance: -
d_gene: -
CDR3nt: TGTGCCAGCAGCCCCTCGGCGGGCGCTGAAGCTTTCTTT
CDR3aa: CASSPSAGAEAFF

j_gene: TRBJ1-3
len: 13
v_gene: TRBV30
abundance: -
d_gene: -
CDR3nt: TGTGCCTGGATCGGCAGGCCTGGAAACACCATATATTTT
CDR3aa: CAWIGRPGNTIYF

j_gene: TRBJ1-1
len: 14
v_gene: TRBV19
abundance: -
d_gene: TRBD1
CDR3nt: TGTGCCAGTAGTATGGGACAGCTGAACACTGAAGCTTTCTTT
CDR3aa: CASSMGQLNTEAFF

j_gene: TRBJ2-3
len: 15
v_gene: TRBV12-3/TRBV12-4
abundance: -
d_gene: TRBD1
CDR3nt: TGTGCCAGCAGACCCGGACAGGGGGGCACAGATACGCAGTATTTT
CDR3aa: CASRPGQGGTDTQYF

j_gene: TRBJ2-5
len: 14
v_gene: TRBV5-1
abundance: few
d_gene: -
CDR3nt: TGCGCCAGCAGCTTGGCCGCAGGGCACGAGACCCAGTACTTC
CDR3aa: CASSLAAGHETQYF

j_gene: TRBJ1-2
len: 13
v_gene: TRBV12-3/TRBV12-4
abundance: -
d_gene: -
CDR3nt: TGTGCCAGCACCCCCGGAGGAGGGAATGGCTACACCTTC
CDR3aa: CASTPGGGNGYTF

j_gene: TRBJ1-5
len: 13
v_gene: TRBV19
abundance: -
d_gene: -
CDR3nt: TGTGCCAGTAGTCAACAGAGCAATCAGCCCCAGCATTTT
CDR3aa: CASSQQSNQPQHF

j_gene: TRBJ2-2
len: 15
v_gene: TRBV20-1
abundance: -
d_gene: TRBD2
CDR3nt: TGCAGTGCTAGGGATGGCGGGAGCGAAACCGGGGAGCTGTTTTTT
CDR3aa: CSARDGGSETGELFF

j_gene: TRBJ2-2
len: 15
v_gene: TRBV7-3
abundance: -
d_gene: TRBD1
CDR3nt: TGTGCCAGCAGGGAGGGACAGGTCGGCACCGGGGAGCTGTTTTTT
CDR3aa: CASREGQVGTGELFF

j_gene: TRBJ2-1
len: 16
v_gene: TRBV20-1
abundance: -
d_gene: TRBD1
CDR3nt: TGCAGTGCTAGACCCCCGGAGGGACAGGGCCACAATGAGCAGTTCTTC
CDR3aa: CSARPPEGQGHNEQFF

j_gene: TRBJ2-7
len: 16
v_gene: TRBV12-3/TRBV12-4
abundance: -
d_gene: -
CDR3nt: TGTGCCAGCAGTTTAGGTGGGTCACCACCCACCTACGAGCAGTACTTC
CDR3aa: CASSLGGSPPTYEQYF

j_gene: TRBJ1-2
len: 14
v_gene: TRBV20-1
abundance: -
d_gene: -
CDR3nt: TGCAGTGCTAGGGGAATAAGCTCTAACTATGGCTACACCTTC
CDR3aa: CSARGISSNYGYTF

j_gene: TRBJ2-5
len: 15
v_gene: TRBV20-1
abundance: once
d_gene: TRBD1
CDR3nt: TGCAGTGCCGCACCCACAGGGGGTGGGCAAGAGACCCAGTACTTC
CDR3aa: CSAAPTGGGQETQYF

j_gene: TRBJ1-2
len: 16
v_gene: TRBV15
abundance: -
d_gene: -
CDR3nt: TGTGCCACCAGCAGAAGGGGGGGGGAGGCTGTTTATGGCTACACCTTC
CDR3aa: CATSRRGGEAVYGYTF

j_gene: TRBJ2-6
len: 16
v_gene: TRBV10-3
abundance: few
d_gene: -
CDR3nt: TGTGCCATCAGTGGACAGCATATTGTTGTGGCCAACGTCCTGACTTTC
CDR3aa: CAISGQHIVVANVLTF

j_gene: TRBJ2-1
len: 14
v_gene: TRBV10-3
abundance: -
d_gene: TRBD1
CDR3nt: TGTGCCATCGGTAGACAGGGGAGTGACAATGAGCAGTTCTTC
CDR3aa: CAIGRQGSDNEQFF

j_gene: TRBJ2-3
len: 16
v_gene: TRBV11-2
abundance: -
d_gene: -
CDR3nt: TGTGCCAGCAGCTACAGAGTGCGACAGTTATTGGATACGCAGTATTTT
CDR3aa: CASSYRVRQLLDTQYF

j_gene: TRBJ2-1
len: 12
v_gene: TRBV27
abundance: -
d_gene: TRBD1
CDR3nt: TGTGCCAGCCAAGGGACAGGGAATGAGCAGTTCTTC
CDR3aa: CASQGTGNEQFF

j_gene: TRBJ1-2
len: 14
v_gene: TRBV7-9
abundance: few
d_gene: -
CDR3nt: TGTGCCAGCAGCTTGATGTCGGGAAACTATGGCTACACCTTC
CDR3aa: CASSLMSGNYGYTF

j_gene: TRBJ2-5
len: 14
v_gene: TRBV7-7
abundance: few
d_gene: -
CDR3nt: TGTGCTAGCAGCTTAGGTGGCAGACAAGAGACCCAGTACTTC
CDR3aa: CASSLGGRQETQYF

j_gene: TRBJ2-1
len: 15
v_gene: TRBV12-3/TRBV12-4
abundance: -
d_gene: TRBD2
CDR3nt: TGTGCCAGCAGTACAGGACTAGCGGGAGGCGTTGAGCAGTTCTTC
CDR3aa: CASSTGLAGGVEQFF

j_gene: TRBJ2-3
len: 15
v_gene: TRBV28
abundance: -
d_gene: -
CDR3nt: TGTGCCAGCAGTTTAGCGGGAAGTCGCGCAGATACGCAGTATTTT
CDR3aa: CASSLAGSRADTQYF

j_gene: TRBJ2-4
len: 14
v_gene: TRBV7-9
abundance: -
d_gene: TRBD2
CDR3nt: TGTGCCAGCAGCCCTACTAGCGGCGGATACATTCAGTACTTC
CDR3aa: CASSPTSGGYIQYF

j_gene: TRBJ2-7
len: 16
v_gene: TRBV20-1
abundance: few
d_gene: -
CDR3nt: TGCAGTGCTAGACCAGTTCCCGACAGTGGAGGCAACGAGCAGTACTTC
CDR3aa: CSARPVPDSGGNEQYF

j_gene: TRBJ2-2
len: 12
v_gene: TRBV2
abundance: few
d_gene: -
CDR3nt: TGTGCCAGCAGTGGAGGTACCGGGGAGCTGTTTTTT
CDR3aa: CASSGGTGELFF

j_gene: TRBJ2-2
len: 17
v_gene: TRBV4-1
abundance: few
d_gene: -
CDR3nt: TGCGCCAGCAGCCAAGGATCGGGGGCAGTGGGCACCGGGGAGCTGTTTTTT
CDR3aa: CASSQGSGAVGTGELFF

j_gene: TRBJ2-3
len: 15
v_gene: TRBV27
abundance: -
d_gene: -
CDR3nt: TGTGCCAGCAGTTTATCTTCCCGGCGGACAGATACGCAGTATTTT
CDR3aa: CASSLSSRRTDTQYF

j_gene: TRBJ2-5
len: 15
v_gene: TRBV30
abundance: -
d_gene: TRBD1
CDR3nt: TGTGCCTGGAGCCCAAAGGGACAGGGGAGGAAGACCCAGTACTTC
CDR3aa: CAWSPKGQGRKTQYF

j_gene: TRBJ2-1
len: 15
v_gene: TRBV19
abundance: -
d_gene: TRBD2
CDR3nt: TGTGCCAGTAGTGGGACTAGCGGGAGGGACAATGAGCAGTTCTTC
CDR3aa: CASSGTSGRDNEQFF

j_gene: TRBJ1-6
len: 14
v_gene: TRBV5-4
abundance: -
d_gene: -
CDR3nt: TGTGCCAGCAGCATCCGGGACGGCAATTCACCCCTCCACTTT
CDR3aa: CASSIRDGNSPLHF

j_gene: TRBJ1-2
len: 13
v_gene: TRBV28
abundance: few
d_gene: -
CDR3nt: TGTGCCAGCAGTTTACAGGAGGCCTATGGCTACACCTTC
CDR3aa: CASSLQEAYGYTF

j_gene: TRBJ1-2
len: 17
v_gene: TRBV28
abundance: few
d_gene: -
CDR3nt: TGTGCCCTGGGGGGCAGGGGCCAGTTAGAAGTTTCATATGGCTACACCTTC
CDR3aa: CALGGRGQLEVSYGYTF

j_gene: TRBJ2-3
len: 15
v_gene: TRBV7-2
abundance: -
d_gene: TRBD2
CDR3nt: TGTGCCAGCAGCCTAGCGGGAGGGCCCGCAGATACGCAGTATTTT
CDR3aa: CASSLAGGPADTQYF

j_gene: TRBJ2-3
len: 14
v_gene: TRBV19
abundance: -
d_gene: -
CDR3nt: TGTGCCAGTAGTTCGCCTGGCCAGGCAGATACGCAGTATTTT
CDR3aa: CASSSPGQADTQYF

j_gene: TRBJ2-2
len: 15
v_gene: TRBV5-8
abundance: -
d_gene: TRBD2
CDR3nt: TGTGCCAGCAGCTTGGTGGGGAGGGTCGCCGGGGAGCTGTTTTTT
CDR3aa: CASSLVGRVAGELFF

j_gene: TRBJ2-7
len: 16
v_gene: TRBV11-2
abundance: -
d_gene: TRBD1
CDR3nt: TGTGCCAGCAGCGCCCAAGCCGGGACAGAGGGCTACGAGCAGTACTTC
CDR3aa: CASSAQAGTEGYEQYF

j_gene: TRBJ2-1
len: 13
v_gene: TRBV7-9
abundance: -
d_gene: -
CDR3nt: TGTGCCAGCAGCTTAGGCTGGGACAATGAGCAGTTCTTC
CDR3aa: CASSLGWDNEQFF

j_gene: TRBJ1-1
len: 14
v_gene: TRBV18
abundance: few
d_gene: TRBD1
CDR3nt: TGTGCCAGCTCACCACCGGGGACAGGGGGTGAAGCTTTCTTT
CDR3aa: CASSPPGTGGEAFF

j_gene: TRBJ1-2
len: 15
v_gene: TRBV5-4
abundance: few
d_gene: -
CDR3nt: TGTGCCAGCAGCTTGGCCCAGGGCCATAACTATGGCTACACCTTC
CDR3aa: CASSLAQGHNYGYTF